One sample yielded the 9 T cell receptor beta chains listed below, sequenced in a study of cytomegalovirus exposure and HLA in healthy donors (dated by TCRdb to between 2016 and 2019). Libraries were constructed by the immunoSEQ multiplex PCR assay. For the multiplex PCR, a mixture combining 60 forward primers for TCR Vbeta segments and 13 reverse primers for TCR Jbeta segments was used. This immuneACCESS table, as held by TCRdb, lists in-frame sequences with V and J called but not all clones. Of the missing ones, under half trace to an unresolved V gene in checked studies; the others have no known cause. For this sample the table gives more than 90,000 clones, of which 65% to 90% were detected only once. Roughly 4% of the sample is in the top ten clones. The sample comprised PBMCs. The receptors come from a woman aged 70-85 years in good health and CMV-seropositive.

The chain uses TRBV7-9 and TRBJ2-3; the match to TRBD2 covers 13 bases. V dropped 2 bases and J dropped 4; count of bases not matched to a gene: 12. Germline V gene lookup returns CDR1 SEHNR and CDR2 FQNEAQ (reference sequence). This CDR3 spans 19 amino acids. CDR3 sequence: CASSLTPLTSGRAPDTQYF. The CDR3 nucleotides read TGTGCCAGCAGCTTAACTCCACTTACTAGCGGGAGGGCCCCAGATACGCAGTATTTT.

V usage is TRBV7-3 and J usage is TRBJ2-5, with 7 bases aligning to TRBD1. Germline assignment: CDR1 SGHTA and CDR2 FQGTGA. The CDR3 contains 13 residues. V lost 8 bases, J lost 3 bases, and 6 bases stayed unmatched. The CDR3 reads CASGRGGEETQYF. The CDR3 DNA follows: TGTGCCAGCGGTAGAGGGGGCGAAGAGACCCAGTACTTC.

The V gene is TRBV4-3, the J gene TRBJ2-5; 10 bases map to TRBD2. The ends lost 0 bases at V and 2 bases at J; junction bases unmatched: 9. Germline V gene sequence: CDR1 LGHNA, CDR2 YSLEER. The CDR3 is 18 amino acids. The CDR3 nucleotides read TGCGCCAGCAGCCAAGATCGGCCGCTAGCGGGAGTTCAAGAGACCCAGTACTTC. Translation gives CASSQDRPLAGVQETQYF.

The rearrangement links TRBV7-8 to TRBJ1-1; no definite D call. The CDR3 runs 15 residues. Looked up from germline, CDR1 is SGHVS and CDR2 is FQNEAQ. Trimming pared 0 bases from V and 2 bases from J, leaving 10 bases between. The CDR3 sequence: CASSLALLRNTEAFF. The DNA for the CDR3 is TGTGCCAGCAGCTTAGCGCTTCTCAGAAACACTGAAGCTTTCTTT.

This clone was counted only a few times. The V call is TRBV4-1, the J call TRBJ2-7; 7 bases match TRBD1. Per the germline V gene, CDR1 is MGHRA and CDR2 is YSYEKL. The V gene end was trimmed by 4 bases and the J gene end by 1 base; junction bases not matched to a gene: 4. The CDR3 runs to 14 residues. DNA for the CDR3: TGCGCCAGCAGCCTCGGGACAGCTTCCTACGAGCAGTACTTC. Amino acid sequence: CASSLGTASYEQYF.

This sequence joins TRBV9 and TRBJ2-1, with 8 bases fitting TRBD2. V lost 4 bases to trimming and J lost 1 base; unmatched junction nucleotides: 7. Germline CDR1 SGDLS, CDR2 YYNGEE. The CDR3 extends over 16 amino acids. CDR3 protein: CASSPTAGESYNEQFF. DNA for the CDR3: TGTGCCAGCAGCCCCACAGCGGGAGAGTCCTACAATGAGCAGTTCTTC.

The V call is TRBV18, the J call TRBJ1-1, with D possibly being TRBD1 (5 bases). CDR3 size: 15 residues. Trimming took 2 bases from V and 0 from J, leaving 10 bases between them. Germline V gives CDR1 KGHSH, CDR2 LQKENI. The CDR3 region has the DNA TGTGCCAGCTCACCAACGCAGGGCATGAACACTGAAGCTTTCTTT. Its translation: CASSPTQGMNTEAFF. The full variable domain, completed using reference TRBV18 and TRBJ1-1, is NAGVMQNPRHLVRRRGQEARLRCSPMKGHSHVYWYRQLPEEGLKFMVYLQKENIIDESGMPKERFSAEFPKEGPSILRIQQVVRGDSAAYFCASSPTQGMNTEAFFGQGTRLTVV.

This chain connects TRBV19 to TRBJ2-2; 7 bases map to TRBD1. V was clipped by 7 bases and J by 6 bases; unmatched bases: 14. CDR3 size: 16 residues. Germline lookup yields CDR1 LNHDA and CDR2 SQIVND (reference sequence). The CDR3 is CASTLARQGHSGELFF. The CDR3 DNA is TGTGCCAGTACCTTGGCGAGACAGGGTCATTCCGGGGAGCTGTTTTTT.

This clone was seen a handful of times. The chain combines TRBV30 with TRBJ1-4; 8 bases map to TRBD1. The ends lost 3 bases at V and 3 bases at J; junction bases unmatched: 3. Germline V gene data show CDR1 as GTSNPN and CDR2 as SVGIG (reference sequence). The CDR3 totals 14 residues. CDR3 sequence: CAWRGQVPNEKLFF. CDR3 DNA: TGTGCCTGGAGGGGACAGGTCCCTAATGAAAAACTGTTTTTT.